Here is one TCR beta chain with its context. What it binds is not known. The CDR3 is 15 amino acids. CDR1 is SGHNT and CDR2 is YYREEE in the germline V gene (reference sequence). Trimming stripped 3 bases from V and 9 bases from J, with 21 bases between. This sample was included in a study of T cell responses to AZD1222 COVID-19 vaccine. Notes on the study in general: Mostly white British, mostly female donors; authors suggested clonal diversity may be underestimated. Reports say nearly half of spike-specific TCRs go after unmutated variant regions. Repertoire sampling occurred only after the peak T cell response.

The table came from immunoSEQ multiplex PCR; TCRdb's copy has only in-frame clones and leaves some out. In the table there are about 110,000 clones, nearly 90% of which are singletons. The sequence came from an adult in good health. Sequenced here: peripheral blood, sampled on day 0 of AZD1222 vaccination. This chain connects TRBV5-4 to TRBJ2-5, with D possibly matching TRBD2 (6 bases). The CDR3 is CASSSGVAAVGAQYF. The CDR3 DNA sequence: TGTGCCAGCAGCTCCGGAGTAGCGGCGGTTGGGGCCCAGTACTTC.